Listed below are T cell receptor beta chains from one sample, sequenced in a study of a mutant IDH1 vaccine in newly diagnosed glioma. Produced via immunoSEQ multiplex PCR; TCRdb's table is partial and in-frame only. The sample holds about 98,000 clones, 80% to 90% seen once. The input for sequencing was PBMCs, taken from a glioma patient treated with radiotherapy, temozolomide or both. These receptors all come from a woman aged 45-60 years with glioma. The CDR3 runs from the conserved cysteine through the conserved F or W. A D gene is named only where the DNA matches it firmly. Clone size, where shown, is once, few, many, or a class for clones that have expanded.

TRBV6-5	TRBJ1-1	TRBD1	.	TGTGCCAGCAGTCCCCGACAGGGGACGGGCACTGAAGCTTTCTTT	CASSPRQGTGTEAFF
TRBV12-1	TRBJ1-1	.	.	TGTGCCAGCAGCTTCCGGGACAGGGGAACTGAAGCTTTCTTT	CASSFRDRGTEAFF
TRBV6-6	TRBJ1-4	TRBD1	few	TGTGCCAGCAGTGGGGGACAGGGACAAAAACTGTTTTTT	CASSGGQGQKLFF
TRBV7-9	TRBJ2-5	.	.	TGTGCCAGCAGCTTACACAGGGAGCGAGAGACCCAGTACTTC	CASSLHRERETQYF
TRBV2	TRBJ2-7	.	.	TGTGCCAGCCGGTCCCCATCCTACGAGCAGTACTTC	CASRSPSYEQYF
TRBV5-6	TRBJ2-2	.	.	TGTGCCAGCAGTATTTATCAGGGACGGTCCAACACCGGGGAGCTGTTTTTT	CASSIYQGRSNTGELFF
TRBV13	TRBJ2-7	.	.	TGTGCCAGCAGCTTGGACAGAGCCTACGAGCAGTACTTC	CASSLDRAYEQYF
TRBV5-1	TRBJ1-2	.	once	TGCGCCAGCAGTGATAATTATGGCTACACCTTC	CASSDNYGYTF
TRBV28	TRBJ2-1	TRBD2	.	TGTGCCAGCAGCCTCGGGACTAGCAGGTACAATGAGCAGTTCTTC	CASSLGTSRYNEQFF
TRBV9	TRBJ2-1	TRBD2	.	TGTGCCAGCAGCGAAGCGGGAGGCTCCTACAATGAGCAGTTCTTC	CASSEAGGSYNEQFF
TRBV11-3	TRBJ2-2	.	.	TGTGCCAGCAGCTTAGATTTCGTAACCGGGGAGCTGTTTTTT	CASSLDFVTGELFF
TRBV4-1	TRBJ2-7	TRBD1	.	TGCGCCAGCAGCCAAGATGGACAGGCCTACGAGCAGTACTTC	CASSQDGQAYEQYF
TRBV7-9	TRBJ2-1	TRBD2	once	TGTGCCAGCAGCTCGGGACTAGGATACAATGAGCAGTTCTTC	CASSSGLGYNEQFF
TRBV27	TRBJ2-7	TRBD2	.	TGTGCCAGCAGGGGTCAGAGCGGGGCTTACGAGCAGTACTTC	CASRGQSGAYEQYF
TRBV7-9	TRBJ1-1	.	.	TGTGCCAGCAGCCCTGGGGATGCCAGGGCGACCACTGAAGCTTTCTTT	CASSPGDARATTEAFF
TRBV6-1	TRBJ1-2	.	.	TGTGCCACCAGACTTCCGGGTCTGAACTATGGCTACACCTTC	CATRLPGLNYGYTF
TRBV6-1	TRBJ2-7	TRBD1	.	TGTGCCAGCAGTATCGTACAGGGGTACGAGCAGTACTTC	CASSIVQGYEQYF
TRBV7-9	TRBJ2-7	.	.	TGTGCCAGCAGCTTACGGAGGGATGGCTACGAGCAGTACTTC	CASSLRRDGYEQYF
TRBV7-9	TRBJ2-1	.	.	TGTGCCAGCAGCTTAGAGGGGTCTCAAGGGTCCTACAATGAGCAGTTCTTC	CASSLEGSQGSYNEQFF
TRBV9	TRBJ1-4	.	.	TGTGCCAGCAACACTGGCTGGGGGCGGGAGGAAAAACTGTTTTTT	CASNTGWGREEKLFF
TRBV5-1	TRBJ2-2	TRBD2	.	TGCGCCAGCAGCTTGGGGGCCGGGAGGCGTACCGGGGAGCTGTTTTTT	CASSLGAGRRTGELFF
TRBV15	TRBJ1-4	.	.	TGTGCCACCAGCAGCGCCGGGACACTTATTAAGGAAAAACTGTTTTTT	CATSSAGTLIKEKLFF
TRBV29-1	TRBJ1-1	.	once	TGCAGCGTTGCCGGGAACGCTGAAGCTTTCTTT	CSVAGNAEAFF
TRBV7-9	TRBJ2-5	.	.	TGTGCCAGCAGCCCTAGGGGGGGGCTGCAAGAGACCCAGTACTTC	CASSPRGGLQETQYF
TRBV28	TRBJ2-3	.	.	TGTGCCAGCAGTTTAAGCGCCCCGGGAGATACGCAGTATTTT	CASSLSAPGDTQYF
TRBV5-5	TRBJ2-2	.	.	TGTGCCAGCAGCCAGACAGCGAACACCGGGGAGCTGTTTTTT	CASSQTANTGELFF
TRBV5-5	TRBJ1-2	.	.	TGTGCCAGCAGCTTGGGGACGGATAACTATGGCTACACCTTC	CASSLGTDNYGYTF
TRBV5-4	TRBJ1-3	.	few	TGTGCCAGCAGTCCCGGGGGCTCCTCTGGAAACACCATATATTTT	CASSPGGSSGNTIYF
TRBV6-6	TRBJ1-1	.	.	TGTGCCAGCAGTTACCAGAGACAGATGAACACTGAAGCTTTCTTT	CASSYQRQMNTEAFF
TRBV2	TRBJ2-3	TRBD2	.	TGTGCCAGCAGCGTTAGCGGGAGCCGCACAGATACGCAGTATTTT	CASSVSGSRTDTQYF
TRBV7-3	TRBJ2-1	TRBD1	.	TGTGCCAGCAGCTCCGGGACAGGTTACAATGAGCAGTTCTTC	CASSSGTGYNEQFF
TRBV5-4	TRBJ2-1	.	.	TGTGCCAGCAGCTCCGACGGTATCCGTGAGCAGTTCTTC	CASSSDGIREQFF
TRBV28	TRBJ2-7	.	.	TGTGCCAGCGGATCGGACCTGTACGAGCAGTACTTC	CASGSDLYEQYF
TRBV27	TRBJ2-2	.	.	TGTGCCAGCGGAAGCTTTTCCGGGGAGCTGTTTTTT	CASGSFSGELFF
TRBV2	TRBJ2-7	TRBD1	few	TGTGCCAGCGGTGGACAGGGCGACGAGCAGTACTTC	CASGGQGDEQYF
TRBV18	TRBJ2-1	.	.	TGTGCCAGCTCACCCCTTTCCGGGGCAGACTACAATGAGCAGTTCTTC	CASSPLSGADYNEQFF
TRBV6-5	TRBJ2-3	.	.	TGTGCCAGCGGGAGAACAGATACGCAGTATTTT	CASGRTDTQYF
TRBV4-2	TRBJ1-1	.	.	TGTGCCAGCAGCTCGAAAGGACGGGAGGGCACTGAAGCTTTCTTT	CASSSKGREGTEAFF
TRBV7-8	TRBJ2-5	.	.	TGTGCCAGCAGCTTAAACCCTGGCGAGACCCAGTACTTC	CASSLNPGETQYF
TRBV27	TRBJ2-7	.	.	TGTGCCAGCAGTTGGGCGGGCTCCTACGAGCAGTACTTC	CASSWAGSYEQYF
TRBV30	TRBJ2-2	TRBD2	.	TGTGCCTACAGCTTGACTAGCGGGAGGGCCGGTACCGGGGAGCTGTTTTTT	CAYSLTSGRAGTGELFF
TRBV10-3	TRBJ2-3	.	.	TGTGCCATCAGTGAGTCGTCAAGGACCACAGATACGCAGTATTTT	CAISESSRTTDTQYF
TRBV7-9	TRBJ2-7	.	.	TGTGCCAGCAGCTCGGGACTTGTTCTTGACGAGCAGTACTTC	CASSSGLVLDEQYF
TRBV10-1	TRBJ2-1	TRBD2	few	TGCGCCAGCAGTGAGTCGATTGTAACTAGCGGGAGGGCCAGTGAGCAGTTCTTC	CASSESIVTSGRASEQFF
TRBV10-2	TRBJ1-1	.	.	TGCGCCAGCAGTGAGGCTTCTACTCAGGGTGTTCTCTTCTTT	CASSEASTQGVLFF
TRBV6-1	TRBJ1-4	.	.	TGTGCCAGCAGTTCCGGAGAGGGTACTAATGAAAAACTGTTTTTT	CASSSGEGTNEKLFF
TRBV28	TRBJ1-4	TRBD1	.	TGTGCCAGCAGTTTGGTCCAAGGGGGCGGGGGTGAAAAACTGTTTTTT	CASSLVQGGGGEKLFF
TRBV2	TRBJ2-3	.	.	TGTGCCAGCAGTCGGCAGAGTGCTGGAGATACGCAGTATTTT	CASSRQSAGDTQYF
TRBV6-6	TRBJ1-5	.	.	TGTGCCAGCAGTTCGACCGGGGGTGGCAATCAGCCCCAGCATTTT	CASSSTGGGNQPQHF
TRBV2	TRBJ1-5	TRBD1	.	TGTGCCAGCATCCGAGACAGGGTCAGTCAGCCCCAGCATTTT	CASIRDRVSQPQHF
TRBV9	TRBJ2-7	.	.	TGTGCCAGCAGCGTAGGATGGGGGGAATACGAGCAGTACTTC	CASSVGWGEYEQYF
TRBV28	TRBJ1-2	TRBD1	.	TGTGCCAGCAGCCGGACAGGGTATGGCTACACCTTC	CASSRTGYGYTF
TRBV5-1	TRBJ2-7	.	.	TGCGCCATTCCGTTTGTAAGGAGTCACGAGCAGTACTTC	CAIPFVRSHEQYF
TRBV7-3	TRBJ2-6	.	.	TGTGCCAGCAGCCCCCAATTCCCTGGGGCCAACGTCCTGACTTTC	CASSPQFPGANVLTF
TRBV30	TRBJ1-2	.	.	TGTGCCTGGAGTGGGGGCAGCTATGGCTCCTATGGCTACACCTTC	CAWSGGSYGSYGYTF
TRBV5-1	TRBJ2-3	TRBD2	once	TGCGCCAGCAGCTTGCTAGCGGGAGGTGCAGATACGCAGTATTTT	CASSLLAGGADTQYF
TRBV9	TRBJ1-3	.	few	TGTGCCAGCAGCCCTGGAGGACAGAAAGGAAACACCATATATTTT	CASSPGGQKGNTIYF
TRBV7-9	TRBJ2-7	.	.	TGTGCCAGCAGCTTCCAGAGTGAGCAGTACTTC	CASSFQSEQYF
TRBV7-2	TRBJ2-1	.	.	TGTGCCAGCAGCTTGATAGGGGGGGTCTACAATGAGCAGTTCTTC	CASSLIGGVYNEQFF